This TCR beta chain originates from a study of blood T cell repertoires in COVID-19. Overall study: There were acute and convalescent COVID-19 samples, and they came from the United States, Italy and Spain. T cells, B-cell-depleted T cells, or PBMCs provided the cDNA or gDNA that served as material.

Profiled with immunoSEQ multiplex PCR; TCRdb holds only in-frame clones, not every one. The sample has 75,000 to 95,000 clones; around 67% are singletons. The germline V gene encodes CDR1 MNHEY and CDR2 SVGEGT. The CDR3 extends over 14 amino acids. The ends lost 5 bases at V and 3 bases at J; junction bases unmatched: 7. A Seattle source enrolled patients during active infection and followed them longitudinally. This chain uses TRBV6-2 or TRBV6-3 with TRBJ2-7; the match to TRBD1 covers 7 bases. Material for sequencing was peripheral blood. This clonotype originated in a man in his 70s with COVID-19, enrolled during active disease. The CDR3 loop is CASSPGQFVYEQYF. The CDR3 region has the DNA TGTGCCAGCAGTCCGGGACAGTTTGTCTACGAGCAGTACTTC.